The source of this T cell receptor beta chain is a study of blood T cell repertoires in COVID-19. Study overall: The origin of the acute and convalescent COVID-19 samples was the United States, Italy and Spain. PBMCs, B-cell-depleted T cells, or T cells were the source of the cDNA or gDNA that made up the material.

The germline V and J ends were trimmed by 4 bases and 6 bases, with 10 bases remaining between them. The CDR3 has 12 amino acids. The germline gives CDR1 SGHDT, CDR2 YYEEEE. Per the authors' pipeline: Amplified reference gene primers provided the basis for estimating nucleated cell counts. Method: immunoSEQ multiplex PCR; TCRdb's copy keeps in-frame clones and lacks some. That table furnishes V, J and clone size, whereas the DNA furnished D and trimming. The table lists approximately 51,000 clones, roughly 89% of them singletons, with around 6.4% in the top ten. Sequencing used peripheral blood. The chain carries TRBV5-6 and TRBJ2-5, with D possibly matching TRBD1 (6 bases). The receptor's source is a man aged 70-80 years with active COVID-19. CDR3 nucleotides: TGTGCCAGCAGCAGGGACACTCAGACCCAGTACTTC. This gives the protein CASSRDTQTQYF.